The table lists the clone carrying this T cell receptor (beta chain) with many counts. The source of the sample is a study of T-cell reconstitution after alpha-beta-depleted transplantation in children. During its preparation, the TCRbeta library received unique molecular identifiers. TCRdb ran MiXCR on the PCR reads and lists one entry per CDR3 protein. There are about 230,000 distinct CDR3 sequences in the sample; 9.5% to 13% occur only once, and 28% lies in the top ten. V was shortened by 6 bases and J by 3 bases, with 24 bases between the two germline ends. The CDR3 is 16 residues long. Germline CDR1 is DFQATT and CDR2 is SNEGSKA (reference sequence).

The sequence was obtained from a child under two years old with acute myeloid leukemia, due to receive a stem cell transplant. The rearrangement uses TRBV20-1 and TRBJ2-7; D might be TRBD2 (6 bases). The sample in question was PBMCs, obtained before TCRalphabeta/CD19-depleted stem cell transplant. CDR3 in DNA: TGCAGTGCCCGAGACGGTGCGCTAGCGATTTACTACGAGCAGTACTTC. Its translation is CSARDGALAIYYEQYF.